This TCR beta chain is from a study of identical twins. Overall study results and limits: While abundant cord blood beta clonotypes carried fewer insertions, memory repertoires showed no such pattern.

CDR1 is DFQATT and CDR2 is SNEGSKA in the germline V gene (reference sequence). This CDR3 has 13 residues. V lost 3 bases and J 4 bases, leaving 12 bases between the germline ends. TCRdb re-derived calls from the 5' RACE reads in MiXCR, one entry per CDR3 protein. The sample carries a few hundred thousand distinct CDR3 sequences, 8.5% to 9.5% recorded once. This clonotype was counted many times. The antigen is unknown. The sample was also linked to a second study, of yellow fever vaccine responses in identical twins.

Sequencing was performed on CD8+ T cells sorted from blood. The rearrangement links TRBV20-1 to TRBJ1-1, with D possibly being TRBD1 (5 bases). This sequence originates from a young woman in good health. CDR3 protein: CSASGAGVTEAFF. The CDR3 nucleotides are TGCAGTGCTAGTGGGGCTGGGGTCACTGAAGCTTTCTTT.